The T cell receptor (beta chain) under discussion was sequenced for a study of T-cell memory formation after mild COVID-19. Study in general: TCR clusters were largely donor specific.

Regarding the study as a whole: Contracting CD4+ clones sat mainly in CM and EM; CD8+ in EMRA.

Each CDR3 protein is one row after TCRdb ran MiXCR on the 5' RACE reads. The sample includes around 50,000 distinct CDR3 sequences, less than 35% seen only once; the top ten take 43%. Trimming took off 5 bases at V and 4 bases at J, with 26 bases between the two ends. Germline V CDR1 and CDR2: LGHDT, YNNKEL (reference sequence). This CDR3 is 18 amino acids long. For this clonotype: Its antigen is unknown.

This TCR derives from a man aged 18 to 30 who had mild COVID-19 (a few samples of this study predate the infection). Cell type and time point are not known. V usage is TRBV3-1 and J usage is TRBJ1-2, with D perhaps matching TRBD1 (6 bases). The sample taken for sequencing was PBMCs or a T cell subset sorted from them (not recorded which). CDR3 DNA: TGTGCCAGCAGCTACAAGGGAAAGCCGGGACATCCGTCCTATGGCTACACCTTC. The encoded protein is CASSYKGKPGHPSYGYTF.